Listed below are T cell receptor beta chains from one sample, sequenced in a study of blood T cells in healthy people across ages. MiXCR, applied by TCRdb to the 5' RACE reads, yields one record per CDR3 protein. This table holds over 950,000 distinct CDR3 sequences, roughly 51% found once. The sample taken for sequencing was blood. Receptors originate from a woman aged 60-75 years in good health. Each CDR3 is given with its conserved first and last residue. The D gene is left open where the match is weak. Size tells how often a clone was seen (once, few, many) or the class of an expanded clone, and some rows leave it out.

v_call: TRBV7-3; cdr3_length: 11; d_call: NA; clone_size: NA; j_call: TRBJ1-4; cdr3_nt: TGTGCCAGCAGTTGGGGGGCAAAACTGTTTTTT; cdr3_aa: CASSWGAKLFF
v_call: TRBV6-5; cdr3_length: 12; d_call: NA; clone_size: NA; j_call: TRBJ1-2; cdr3_nt: TGTGCCACGAGGAGGGGAAACTATGGCTACACCTTC; cdr3_aa: CATRRGNYGYTF
v_call: TRBV20-1; cdr3_length: 14; d_call: TRBD2; clone_size: NA; j_call: TRBJ2-7; cdr3_nt: TGCAGTGCTGCTAGCGGGATGGGGTCCTACGAGCAGTACTTC; cdr3_aa: CSAASGMGSYEQYF
v_call: TRBV27; cdr3_length: 12; d_call: NA; clone_size: NA; j_call: TRBJ1-2; cdr3_nt: TGTGCCGGCAGTTTCGGTGGGGGTGGCTACACCTTC; cdr3_aa: CAGSFGGGGYTF
v_call: TRBV20-1; cdr3_length: 15; d_call: TRBD2; clone_size: NA; j_call: TRBJ2-5; cdr3_nt: TGCAGTGCTAGAGATGGGGGGGACTTCAAAGAGACCCAGTACTTC; cdr3_aa: CSARDGGDFKETQYF
v_call: TRBV20-1; cdr3_length: 13; d_call: NA; clone_size: NA; j_call: TRBJ2-7; cdr3_nt: TGCAGTGCTAGAGATCGGCCATTCTGCGAGCAGTACTTC; cdr3_aa: CSARDRPFCEQYF
v_call: TRBV18; cdr3_length: 17; d_call: NA; clone_size: NA; j_call: TRBJ2-6; cdr3_nt: TGTGCCAGCTCAGCCCTGGACAGTATCCCTGGGGCCAACGTCCTGACTTTC; cdr3_aa: CASSALDSIPGANVLTF
v_call: TRBV7-9; cdr3_length: 16; d_call: TRBD1; clone_size: NA; j_call: TRBJ2-3; cdr3_nt: TGTGCCAGCAGCTTCGGCAGGGGGCCAAAGGTAGATACGCAGTATTTT; cdr3_aa: CASSFGRGPKVDTQYF
v_call: TRBV3-1; cdr3_length: 14; d_call: NA; clone_size: NA; j_call: TRBJ1-2; cdr3_nt: TGTGCCAGCAGCCAAGAGGACAGAAACTATGGCTACACCTTC; cdr3_aa: CASSQEDRNYGYTF
v_call: TRBV28; cdr3_length: 15; d_call: NA; clone_size: once; j_call: TRBJ1-4; cdr3_nt: TGTGCCAGCAGTCCCCTTGGCAGCTATAATGAAAAACTGTTTTTT; cdr3_aa: CASSPLGSYNEKLFF
v_call: TRBV29-1; cdr3_length: 12; d_call: NA; clone_size: NA; j_call: TRBJ2-7; cdr3_nt: TGCAGCGTTGTCTTTCAGGGTCACGAGCAGTACTTC; cdr3_aa: CSVVFQGHEQYF
v_call: TRBV20-1; cdr3_length: 14; d_call: TRBD2; clone_size: few; j_call: TRBJ2-1; cdr3_nt: TGCAGTGCGGTAAAAGGGACTATTCCCAATGAGCAGTTCTTC; cdr3_aa: CSAVKGTIPNEQFF
v_call: TRBV5-1; cdr3_length: 14; d_call: NA; clone_size: NA; j_call: TRBJ2-5; cdr3_nt: TGCGCCAGCAGCTCATACTCGTACCAAGAGACCCGGTACTTC; cdr3_aa: CASSSYSYQETRYF
v_call: TRBV6-1; cdr3_length: 17; d_call: TRBD1; clone_size: many; j_call: TRBJ2-3; cdr3_nt: TGTGCCAGCAGTGAAACTGGGACAGGGGTGGTTACAGATACGCAGTATTTT; cdr3_aa: CASSETGTGVVTDTQYF
v_call: TRBV21-1; cdr3_length: 16; d_call: NA; clone_size: NA; j_call: TRBJ2-1; cdr3_nt: TGTGCCAGCAGCATAGGGACTGACCAATTTCACAATGAGCAGTTCTTC; cdr3_aa: CASSIGTDQFHNEQFF
v_call: TRBV6-1; cdr3_length: 15; d_call: NA; clone_size: NA; j_call: TRBJ1-6; cdr3_nt: TGTGCCAGCAATCTCGAGGGACCGAAGAATTCACCCCTCCACTTT; cdr3_aa: CASNLEGPKNSPLHF
v_call: TRBV20-1; cdr3_length: 10; d_call: NA; clone_size: few; j_call: TRBJ2-1; cdr3_nt: TGCAGTGCTAGTGATAATGAGCAGTTCTTC; cdr3_aa: CSASDNEQFF
v_call: TRBV27; cdr3_length: 14; d_call: TRBD1; clone_size: NA; j_call: TRBJ2-1; cdr3_nt: TGTGCCACCACCTGGGGGCAGGGGGTCTATGAGCAGTTCTTC; cdr3_aa: CATTWGQGVYEQFF
v_call: TRBV4-2; cdr3_length: 17; d_call: TRBD2; clone_size: NA; j_call: TRBJ2-2; cdr3_nt: TGTGCCGGCAGCTCGAGACTAGCCGGATCAAATCGCGGGGAGCTGTTTTTT; cdr3_aa: CAGSSRLAGSNRGELFF
v_call: TRBV20-1; cdr3_length: 14; d_call: NA; clone_size: NA; j_call: TRBJ2-1; cdr3_nt: TGCAGTGCTAGAGATGGCGGGCGGGACAATGAGCAGTTCTTC; cdr3_aa: CSARDGGRDNEQFF
v_call: TRBV3-1; cdr3_length: 14; d_call: NA; clone_size: NA; j_call: TRBJ1-1; cdr3_nt: TGTGCCAGCAGACCTGCGGGGCTTAGGGCTGAAGCTTTCTTT; cdr3_aa: CASRPAGLRAEAFF
v_call: TRBV29-1; cdr3_length: 13; d_call: TRBD1; clone_size: NA; j_call: TRBJ2-5; cdr3_nt: TGCAGCGTAGACAGGGGGTCGGGAGAGACCCAGTACTTC; cdr3_aa: CSVDRGSGETQYF
v_call: TRBV30; cdr3_length: 12; d_call: NA; clone_size: NA; j_call: TRBJ2-7; cdr3_nt: TGTGCCTGGAGTTCCACGGGGCACGAGCAGTACTTC; cdr3_aa: CAWSSTGHEQYF
v_call: TRBV6-2/TRBV6-3; cdr3_length: 17; d_call: NA; clone_size: once; j_call: TRBJ2-1; cdr3_nt: TGTGCCAGCAACCAAGCCCTGACAAGAGGGGGCTACAATGAGCAGTTCTTC; cdr3_aa: CASNQALTRGGYNEQFF
v_call: TRBV11-2; cdr3_length: 13; d_call: NA; clone_size: once; j_call: TRBJ2-1; cdr3_nt: TGTGCCAGCAGCTTAGAATTTAACAATGAGCAGTTCTTC; cdr3_aa: CASSLEFNNEQFF
v_call: TRBV7-2; cdr3_length: 15; d_call: NA; clone_size: few; j_call: TRBJ2-7; cdr3_nt: TGTGCCAGCAGCTTCTACTACAGGGTGGGGTACGAGCAGTACTTC; cdr3_aa: CASSFYYRVGYEQYF
v_call: TRBV29-1; cdr3_length: 12; d_call: NA; clone_size: few; j_call: TRBJ1-1; cdr3_nt: TGCAGCGTTAAACGGGGGGTTAATGAAGCTTTCTTT; cdr3_aa: CSVKRGVNEAFF
v_call: TRBV28; cdr3_length: 15; d_call: TRBD1; clone_size: NA; j_call: TRBJ2-7; cdr3_nt: TGTGCCAGCAGTTCAGGGGGACGGAGGATCTACGAGCAGTACTTC; cdr3_aa: CASSSGGRRIYEQYF
v_call: TRBV20-1; cdr3_length: 15; d_call: NA; clone_size: few; j_call: TRBJ2-4; cdr3_nt: TGCAGTGCTAGAGATCCCCATTACCTCCTGAACATTCAGTACTTC; cdr3_aa: CSARDPHYLLNIQYF
v_call: TRBV6-5; cdr3_length: 14; d_call: NA; clone_size: many; j_call: TRBJ2-5; cdr3_nt: TGTGCCAGCAGTCCGCAGGGTAACCAAGAGACCCAGTACTTC; cdr3_aa: CASSPQGNQETQYF
v_call: TRBV27; cdr3_length: 14; d_call: NA; clone_size: NA; j_call: TRBJ2-7; cdr3_nt: TGTGCCAGCAGCCGTCGGGGAACCTACAATGAGCAGTACTTC; cdr3_aa: CASSRRGTYNEQYF
v_call: TRBV10-3; cdr3_length: 14; d_call: NA; clone_size: few; j_call: TRBJ2-5; cdr3_nt: TGTGCCATCAGTGACGGGGGAGACGAAGAGACCCAGTACTTC; cdr3_aa: CAISDGGDEETQYF
v_call: TRBV7-7; cdr3_length: 14; d_call: TRBD1; clone_size: many; j_call: TRBJ2-5; cdr3_nt: TGTGCCAGCAGCCCCGGGACAGGGCAAGAGACCCAGTACTTC; cdr3_aa: CASSPGTGQETQYF
v_call: TRBV7-9; cdr3_length: 15; d_call: NA; clone_size: few; j_call: TRBJ2-3; cdr3_nt: TGTGCCAGCAGCTTAGCACAGGGAAGAAGGGATACGCAGTATTTT; cdr3_aa: CASSLAQGRRDTQYF
v_call: TRBV25-1; cdr3_length: 13; d_call: NA; clone_size: NA; j_call: TRBJ2-7; cdr3_nt: TGTGCCAGCAGTGACTGGGGACGCTACGAGCAGTACTTC; cdr3_aa: CASSDWGRYEQYF
v_call: TRBV2; cdr3_length: 13; d_call: TRBD2; clone_size: NA; j_call: TRBJ2-5; cdr3_nt: TGTGCCAGCAGCGTAGCGGGAGAGGAGACCCAGTACTTC; cdr3_aa: CASSVAGEETQYF
v_call: TRBV20-1; cdr3_length: 13; d_call: NA; clone_size: NA; j_call: TRBJ2-7; cdr3_nt: TGCAGTGCCCCAAACCGAGGTCGGTACGAGCAGTACTTC; cdr3_aa: CSAPNRGRYEQYF
v_call: TRBV2; cdr3_length: 13; d_call: NA; clone_size: NA; j_call: TRBJ2-1; cdr3_nt: TGTGCCAGCGGTCCTAGTCCCTTAAGCGAGCAGTTCTTC; cdr3_aa: CASGPSPLSEQFF
v_call: TRBV28; cdr3_length: 14; d_call: NA; clone_size: NA; j_call: TRBJ2-7; cdr3_nt: TGTGCCAGCAACGCTCGCGGTTTCTCCTACGAGCAGTACTTC; cdr3_aa: CASNARGFSYEQYF
v_call: TRBV5-4; cdr3_length: 17; d_call: TRBD2; clone_size: NA; j_call: TRBJ2-6; cdr3_nt: TGTGCCAGCAGCTCAAGACTAGCGGGAGCTGGGGCCAACGTCCTGACTTTC; cdr3_aa: CASSSRLAGAGANVLTF
v_call: TRBV6-2/TRBV6-3; cdr3_length: 15; d_call: TRBD2; clone_size: NA; j_call: TRBJ2-3; cdr3_nt: TGTGCCAGCTTGGATACGGGAGGCCCCACAGATACGCAGTATTTT; cdr3_aa: CASLDTGGPTDTQYF
v_call: TRBV6-1; cdr3_length: 12; d_call: NA; clone_size: NA; j_call: TRBJ2-1; cdr3_nt: TGTGCCAGCGACGTTGGGGGAGTTGAGCAGTTCTTC; cdr3_aa: CASDVGGVEQFF
v_call: TRBV4-1; cdr3_length: 15; d_call: NA; clone_size: NA; j_call: TRBJ1-3; cdr3_nt: TGCGCCAGCAGCCAAGATCCCTTTTCTGGAAACACCATATATTTT; cdr3_aa: CASSQDPFSGNTIYF
v_call: TRBV27; cdr3_length: 15; d_call: TRBD1; clone_size: few; j_call: TRBJ2-1; cdr3_nt: TGTGCCAGCAGCCCTCGGGACAGGGCAAACAATGAGCAGTTCTTC; cdr3_aa: CASSPRDRANNEQFF
v_call: TRBV20-1; cdr3_length: 16; d_call: TRBD2; clone_size: few; j_call: TRBJ2-3; cdr3_nt: TGCAGTGCTAGAGACTTGGTAGCGGGAGGGCCAGATACGCAGTATTTT; cdr3_aa: CSARDLVAGGPDTQYF
v_call: TRBV5-1; cdr3_length: 16; d_call: TRBD2; clone_size: NA; j_call: TRBJ2-4; cdr3_nt: TGCGCCAGCAGCTTGGGACTAGCGGGAGCTGGGGACATTCAGTACTTC; cdr3_aa: CASSLGLAGAGDIQYF